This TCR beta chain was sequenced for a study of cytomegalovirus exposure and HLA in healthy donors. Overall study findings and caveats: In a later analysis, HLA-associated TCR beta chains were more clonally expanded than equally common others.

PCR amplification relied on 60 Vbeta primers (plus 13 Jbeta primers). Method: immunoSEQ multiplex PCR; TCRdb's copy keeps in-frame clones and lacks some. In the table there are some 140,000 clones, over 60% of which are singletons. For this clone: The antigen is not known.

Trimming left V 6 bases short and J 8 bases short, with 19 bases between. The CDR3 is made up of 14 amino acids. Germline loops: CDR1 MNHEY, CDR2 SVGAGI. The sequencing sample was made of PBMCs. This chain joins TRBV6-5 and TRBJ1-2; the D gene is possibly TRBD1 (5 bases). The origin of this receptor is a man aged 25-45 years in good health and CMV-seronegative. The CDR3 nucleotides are TGTGCCAGCAGCCCGCTGGGACCGGAGGGCGGCTACACCTTC. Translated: CASSPLGPEGGYTF.